Shown below are 27 T cell receptor beta chains from a single sample sequenced in a study of blood T cell repertoires in COVID-19. Profiled with immunoSEQ multiplex PCR; TCRdb holds only in-frame clones, not every one. Of 120,000 to 150,000 clones in the sample, about 86% are singletons; the top ten hold 8.6%. Input material: peripheral blood. Source of these receptors: a woman aged 50 to 60 with active or convalescent COVID-19.

The rearrangement uses TRBV20-1 and TRBJ1-5, with 7 bases aligning to TRBD1. There are 13 residues in the CDR3. The germline V gene has CDR1 DFQATT and CDR2 SNEGSKA (reference sequence). V dropped 3 bases and J dropped 4; count of bases not matched to a gene: 3. The CDR3 is CSASSGGNQPQHF. DNA for the CDR3: TGCAGTGCTAGTTCAGGGGGGAATCAGCCCCAGCATTTT.

The rearrangement joins TRBV28 to TRBJ2-2; D possibly corresponds to TRBD2 (7 bases). CDR1 and CDR2 (germline): MDHEN, SYDVKM. The V gene lost 6 bases and the J gene lost 4 bases, with 18 bases spanning the gap. The CDR3 loop spans 16 amino acids. DNA for the CDR3: TGTGCCAGCAGCCGAGGGGGGGGCCTGGGCACCGGGGAGCTGTTTTTT. This codes for CASSRGGGLGTGELFF.

The rearrangement uses TRBV3-1 (or the pseudogene TRBV3-2) and TRBJ2-3, with 12 nucleotides matching TRBD2. The CDR3 length is 16 residues. Per germline, CDR1 LGHDT and CDR2 YNNKEL (reference sequence). V trimming: 1 base; J trimming: 6 bases; junction bases outside the gene matches: 5. The DNA for the CDR3 is TGTGCCAGCAGCCAAGGGGGGACTAGCGGGTGGGATACGCAGTATTTT. Residues: CASSQGGTSGWDTQYF.

This clone occurred once. The rearrangement links TRBV5-6 to TRBJ2-2; no clear D gene. V lost 0 bases, J lost 6 bases, and 15 bases lay in between. The CDR3 has 16 amino acids. Germline loops: CDR1 SGHDT, CDR2 YYEEEE. The CDR3 DNA follows: TGTGCCAGCAGCTTGGATTTCGGATCCGAGGCCGGGGAGCTGTTTTTT. Translation: CASSLDFGSEAGELFF.

CDR3 protein: CAWNRYNEQFF. CDR3 nucleotide sequence: TGTGCCTGGAACAGATACAATGAGCAGTTCTTC. The V and J genes are TRBV30 and TRBJ2-1; no reliable D call. CDR3 length: 11 residues. V was shortened by 4 bases and J by 4 bases, with 5 bases between the two germline ends. CDR1 and CDR2 from the germline V gene are GTSNPN and SVGIG (reference sequence).

The chain's CDR3 is CAIGRASDTQYF. For the CDR3, the DNA is TGTGCCATCGGCAGGGCATCAGATACGCAGTATTTT. The chain carries TRBV10-3 and TRBJ2-3; D may be TRBD1 (5 bases). The CDR3 has 12 residues. V was pared by 8 bases and J by 4 bases, with 10 bases between. Germline CDR1 is ENHRY and CDR2 is SYGVKD.

The chain is built from TRBV6-2 or TRBV6-3 and TRBJ2-1, with TRBD2 matching over 13 bases. Trimming cost V 6 bases and J 7 bases; bases outside gene matches: 6. Looked up from germline, CDR1 is MNHEY and CDR2 is SVGEGT. CDR3 size: 15 residues. CDR3 amino acids: CASSLGLAGPNEQFF. CDR3 bases: TGTGCCAGCAGCCTGGGACTAGCGGGGCCAAATGAGCAGTTCTTC.

The chain is built from TRBV11-2 and TRBJ2-1, with 11 bases fitting TRBD2. V was clipped by 5 bases and J by 0 bases; unmatched bases: 9. The V gene's germline CDR1 is SGHAT and CDR2 FQNNGV. CDR3 size: 18 residues. This CDR3 reads CASSKLAGVIFSYNEQFF. The DNA of the CDR3 is TGTGCCAGCAGCAAACTAGCGGGAGTTATATTCTCCTACAATGAGCAGTTCTTC.

The chain combines TRBV19 with TRBJ2-1, with D perhaps TRBD1 (6 bases). V lost 1 base and J lost 3, with 10 bases in between. CDR1 is LNHDA and CDR2 is SQIVND in the germline V gene (reference sequence). The CDR3 spans 15 residues. The CDR3 region is CASSIGDRSYNEQFF. CDR3 DNA sequence: TGTGCCAGTAGTATAGGAGACAGGAGCTACAATGAGCAGTTCTTC.

The chain couples TRBV19 to TRBJ2-5; maybe TRBD1 (5 bases). The germline V gene encodes CDR1 LNHDA and CDR2 SQIVND (reference sequence). V lost 6 bases to trimming and J lost 2 bases, with 13 bases between them. The CDR3 runs 14 residues. In DNA form, the CDR3 reads TGTGCCAGTAGCCGAAAGGGGTTACAAGAGACCCAGTACTTC. Encoded protein: CASSRKGLQETQYF.

This clone was detected once. The rearrangement joins TRBV5-8 to TRBJ2-7; TRBD2 is a possible D gene (5 bases). The CDR3 is 14 residues long. Germline lookup yields CDR1 SGHTS and CDR2 YDEGEE. Trimming pared 0 bases from V and 3 bases from J, leaving 10 bases between. The chain's CDR3 is CASSLGELLYEQYF. The CDR3 DNA sequence: TGTGCCAGCAGCTTGGGGGAGCTCCTCTACGAGCAGTACTTC.

This chain joins TRBV19 and TRBJ1-1, with D tentatively TRBD1 (5 bases). The CDR3 is made up of 13 amino acids. CDR1 is LNHDA and CDR2 is SQIVND in the germline V gene (reference sequence). The V and J ends lost 5 bases and 1 base respectively, with 8 bases between them. As DNA, the CDR3 is TGTGCCAGTAGTTGGCAGGGGAACACTGAAGCTTTCTTT. It specifies CASSWQGNTEAFF.

In this sample, this clone turned up once. The chain recombines TRBV4-3 with TRBJ2-2, with TRBD2 identical over 10 bases. This CDR3 is built from 17 residues. The germline CDR1 and CDR2 sequences are LGHNA and YSLEER. V was clipped by 1 base and J by 7 bases; unmatched bases: 9. The CDR3 protein is CASSQGTSGPKGGELFF. The CDR3, as DNA: TGCGCCAGCAGCCAAGGGACTAGCGGTCCTAAGGGCGGGGAGCTGTTTTTT.

This clone was picked up a small number of times. This chain uses TRBV30 with TRBJ2-7; 12 positions match TRBD1. The germline V gene has CDR1 GTSNPN and CDR2 SVGIG (reference sequence). This CDR3 has 15 residues. Trimming took 1 base from V and 5 from J; bases not matched to a gene: 6. The CDR3 region is CAWSGRDRGLHEQYF. CDR3 sequence (DNA): TGTGCCTGGAGTGGAAGGGACAGGGGGCTCCACGAGCAGTACTTC. Based on the CDR3 plus reference TRBV30 and TRBJ2-7, the full variable domain is SQTIHQWPATLVQPVGSPLSLECTVEGTSNPNLYWYRQAAGRGLQLLFYSVGIGQISSEVPQNLSASRPQDRQFILSSKKLLLSDSGFYLCAWSGRDRGLHEQYFGPGTRLTVT.

The chain joins TRBV28 to TRBJ2-3, with TRBD1 matching 10 bases. The CDR3 consists of 17 residues. V gave up 6 bases and J gave up 8 bases; unmatched junction bases: 17. CDR1 and CDR2 (germline): MDHEN, SYDVKM. CDR3 DNA: TGTGCCAGCAGCTACCCAACCCGGGACAGGGGATATGTTACGCAGTATTTT. Translated, it gives CASSYPTRDRGYVTQYF. Combining the CDR3 with reference TRBV28 and TRBJ2-3 gives the whole variable domain DVKVTQSSRYLVKRTGEKVFLECVQDMDHENMFWYRQDPGLGLRLIYFSYDVKMKEKGDIPEGYSVSREKKERFSLILESASTNQTSMYLCASSYPTRDRGYVTQYFGPGTRLTVL.

This rearrangement joins TRBV20-1 to TRBJ1-2; tentatively, D is TRBD1 (5 bases). Per germline, CDR1 DFQATT and CDR2 SNEGSKA (reference sequence). This CDR3 has 11 amino acids. The V end was cut by 5 bases, the J end by 4 bases, with 8 bases between. CDR3 residues: CSAAQGYGYTF. CDR3 DNA sequence: TGCAGTGCTGCCCAGGGCTATGGCTACACCTTC.

The genes are TRBV25-1 and TRBJ1-2, with 9 bases identical to TRBD1. The germline V gene has CDR1 MGHDK and CDR2 SYGVNS. V was clipped by 4 bases and J by 7 bases; unmatched bases: 16. This CDR3 is 17 amino acids long. The CDR3 DNA follows: TGTGCCAGCAGTGCCTCCGGGACAGGGAGGGTTCGCGGTGGCTACACCTTC. Protein product: CASSASGTGRVRGGYTF.

The chain recombines TRBV7-9 with TRBJ2-7, with D possibly TRBD1 on 7 matching bases. The CDR3 runs 16 residues. The ends were cut back, 1 base at V and 1 base at J, with 14 bases in the middle. Germline loops: CDR1 SEHNR, CDR2 FQNEAQ (reference sequence). CDR3 nucleotide sequence: TGTGCCAGCAGCTTAGGGCTCAGGGGGACTTCCTACGAGCAGTACTTC. This codes for CASSLGLRGTSYEQYF.

This chain connects TRBV9 to TRBJ2-5, with 8 positions matching TRBD1. The CDR3 sequence is 14 residues long. The J segment lost 5 bases and the V segment lost 0 bases, leaving 3 bases of the junction unmatched. Germline V gene data show CDR1 as SGDLS and CDR2 as YYNGEE. CDR3 DNA sequence: TGTGCCAGCAGCGTAGGGCAGGGGGCTGAGACCCAGTACTTC. Encoded protein: CASSVGQGAETQYF.

The gene calls are TRBV9 and TRBJ2-5; 12 bases map to TRBD2. This CDR3 region has 17 residues. In germline, CDR1 is SGDLS, CDR2 YYNGEE. Trimming cost V 0 bases and J 4 bases; bases outside gene matches: 7. The CDR3 sequence is CASSVGLLAGGAETQYF. In nucleotides, the CDR3 is TGTGCCAGCAGCGTAGGATTACTAGCGGGGGGTGCAGAGACCCAGTACTTC.

The chain joins TRBV6-2 or TRBV6-3 to TRBJ2-6; 9 bases line up with TRBD1. The V gene's germline CDR1 is MNHEY and CDR2 SVGEGT. Trimming at V came to 5 bases and at J to 9 bases, leaving 5 bases not matched to a gene. The CDR3 has 14 residues. CDR3 residues: CASSLGQGYNVLTF. CDR3 nucleotide sequence: TGTGCCAGCAGTCTCGGACAGGGGTACAACGTCCTGACTTTC.

V and J are TRBV4-3 and TRBJ1-2, with 12 bases that match TRBD1. The V segment lost 3 bases and the J segment 5 bases; nucleotides outside the gene matches: 7. This CDR3 is built from 16 residues. The germline V gene encodes CDR1 LGHNA and CDR2 YSLEER. CDR3 protein: CASSQDPGQGAYGYTF. CDR3 bases: TGCGCCAGCAGCCAGGACCCGGGACAGGGGGCGTATGGCTACACCTTC.

This clone was detected once. The chain uses TRBV11-2 and TRBJ1-1; D is unresolved. With 2 bases removed from V and 2 bases from J, the gap between germline ends came to 18 bases. Per germline, CDR1 SGHAT and CDR2 FQNNGV. The CDR3 is 17 amino acids. In DNA, the CDR3 is TGTGCCAGCAGCTTATCAGGTTACATAACAGAAAACACTGAAGCTTTCTTT. The encoded protein is CASSLSGYITENTEAFF.

The chain couples TRBV16 to TRBJ1-6, with a possible D match to TRBD1 (6 bases). Germline assignment: CDR1 KGHSY and CDR2 FQNENV. CDR3 length: 15 amino acids. The germline V and J ends were trimmed by 0 bases and 10 bases, with 13 bases remaining between them. CDR3: CASSQSQGSESPLHF. The CDR3 region has the DNA TGTGCCAGCAGCCAATCACAGGGATCTGAATCACCCCTCCACTTT. The entire variable domain, with the rest obtained from reference TRBV16 and TRBJ1-6, is as follows: GEEVAQTPKHLVRGEGQKAKLYCAPIKGHSYVFWYQQVLKNEFKFLISFQNENVFDETGMPKERFSAKCLPNSPCSLEIQATKLEDSAVYFCASSQSQGSESPLHFGNGTRLTVT.

The CDR3 is CASSQEADRVGSGANVLTF. DNA for the CDR3: TGCGCCAGCAGCCAAGAAGCCGACAGGGTGGGCTCTGGGGCCAACGTCCTGACTTTC. The chain links TRBV4-3 to TRBJ2-6; 7 nucleotides align to TRBD1. V gave up 0 bases and J gave up 0 bases; unmatched junction bases: 8. Per germline, CDR1 LGHNA and CDR2 YSLEER. The CDR3 has 19 residues.

The chain carries TRBV27 and TRBJ2-1; 12 bases fit TRBD2. Germline CDR1 MNHEY, CDR2 SMNVEV (reference sequence). Losses at the gene ends were 5 bases for V and 3 bases for J; bases not matched to a gene: 5. CDR3 size: 16 residues. CDR3 amino acids: CASSAGGLAGYNEQFF. Here the CDR3 DNA reads TGTGCCAGCAGTGCTGGGGGACTAGCGGGCTACAATGAGCAGTTCTTC.

The rearrangement uses TRBV5-1 and TRBJ1-1, with 10 bases matching TRBD1. Germline CDR1 reads SGHRS; CDR2 reads YFSETQ. V gave up 4 bases and J gave up 6 bases; unmatched junction bases: 9. The CDR3 runs 15 residues. CDR3 sequence reads: CASSRGGQGEPEAFF. The CDR3 nucleotides read TGCGCCAGCAGCAGGGGCGGACAGGGGGAGCCTGAAGCTTTCTTT.